A single T cell receptor beta chain is shown here with its context. Its cognate antigen is unknown. Deletions cut 4 bases from V and 1 base from J, with 13 bases between. CDR1 SGHAT and CDR2 FQDESV come from the germline V gene (reference sequence). The CDR3 is 16 amino acids. These data are taken from a study of beta chain features in type 1 diabetes. Study-level background: There was similarity between patients and healthy donors in age, gender and cell yields. Study findings and constraints: PCR might preferentially amplify shorter templates, equally in patients and controls.

Blood was collected once per donor into heparin, averaging roughly 0.12 L. Expressed TCRB transcripts were sequenced because the entire RNA isolate underwent reverse transcription. Sequenced by immunoSEQ multiplex PCR; TCRdb stores in-frame clones only, minus some. The sample shows over 300,000 clones, roughly 8% of them seen only once. The clonotype originates from a woman aged 18-29 years in good health. Sequenced: central memory CD4+ T cells from blood. The chain combines TRBV11-1 with TRBJ2-2; D perhaps matches TRBD2 (6 bases). The CDR3 sequence is CASSYGGTMNTGELFF. The CDR3 DNA reads TGTGCCAGCAGCTATGGGGGGACGATGAACACCGGGGAGCTGTTTTTT.